This is a list of T cell receptor beta chains from one sample in a study of blood T cell repertoires in COVID-19. Data came from immunoSEQ multiplex PCR; TCRdb stores just in-frame clones and leaves some out. The sample has a few hundred thousand clones, approximately 87% seen once. The sequenced sample consisted of peripheral blood. The receptors stem from a man aged 60 to 69 who had recovered from COVID-19. CDR3s include the opening cysteine and the closing phenylalanine or tryptophan. D genes are given only for firm matches.

>16|TRBV28|TRBJ1-6|TRBD1
CASSTPGQGSASPLHF
>17|TRBV7-8|TRBJ2-1|NA
CASSLVRAGVSYNEQFF
>17|TRBV19|TRBJ2-1|NA
CASRMSPRGRSYNEQFF
>15|TRBV15|TRBJ2-1|TRBD2
CATSLQTSRYNEQFF
>14|TRBV19|TRBJ2-1|NA
CASSGGRSYNEQFF
>17|TRBV6-6|TRBJ2-1|NA
CASSPFGSPHSYNEQFF
>15|TRBV5-3|TRBJ2-7|TRBD1
CARSRPPGQGYEQYF
>16|TRBV2|TRBJ2-5|TRBD2
CASTGGLAGLQETQYF
>11|TRBV7-9|TRBJ2-5|NA
CASSPQETQYF
>15|TRBV5-4|TRBJ2-3|NA
CASSLGGRVTDTQYF
>17|TRBV27|TRBJ2-6|TRBD1
CASSRDRSLSGANVLTF
>16|TRBV7-9|TRBJ2-7|TRBD2
CASSRASGSSFYEQYF
>16|TRBV14|TRBJ2-5|NA
CASSRGEALGSETQYF
>11|TRBV29-1|TRBJ2-7|NA
CSVPEAHEQYF
>17|TRBV12-5|TRBJ2-1|TRBD2
CASGLAIAGSSYNEQFF
>15|TRBV2|TRBJ1-5|NA
CASSEFLRNNQPQHF
>15|TRBV9|TRBJ2-3|TRBD2
CASSGLGPGGDTQYF
>16|TRBV27|TRBJ2-3|TRBD2
CASSRWTSEGTDTQYF
>14|TRBV2|TRBJ1-1|TRBD1
CASTATGVNTEAFF
>15|TRBV27|TRBJ2-1|TRBD2
CASGTSRRQYNEQFF
>14|TRBV7-2|TRBJ2-5|NA
CASSLVPGGETQYF
>14|TRBV29-1|TRBJ2-5|TRBD1
CSVEGQGAWETQYF
>15|TRBV19|TRBJ1-2|NA
CASSIEGRSNYGYTF
>12|TRBV6-5|TRBJ1-4|NA
CASSKQGGELFF
>17|TRBV15|TRBJ2-2|NA
CATSRVAIQGNTGELFF
>16|TRBV28|TRBJ1-4|NA
CASSFGRTATNEKLFF
>15|TRBV5-1|TRBJ2-1|NA
CASSSRGTANNEQFF
>15|TRBV3-1/TRBV3-2|TRBJ2-7|TRBD2
CASDRRTSGCCEQYF
>14|TRBV19|TRBJ2-7|TRBD1
CASSREGQRYEQYF
>13|TRBV15|TRBJ1-5|NA
CATSRPSGQPQHF
>14|TRBV3-1/TRBV3-2|TRBJ1-3|NA
CASSPTLSGNTIYF
>17|TRBV5-1|TRBJ2-3|TRBD2
CASSTRGQDAGGGTQYF
>11|TRBV7-9|TRBJ2-7|NA
CASSGVNEQYF
>13|TRBV6-1|TRBJ2-7|NA
CASSDLVPYEQYF
>16|TRBV19|TRBJ2-2|TRBD1
CASSHIPGQGPGELFF
>14|TRBV15|TRBJ2-7|TRBD2
CATSIGTSGNEQYF
>20|TRBV19|TRBJ2-3|TRBD2
CASSGRGPSGGAYRPDTQYF
>15|TRBV28|TRBJ2-5|TRBD1
CASSFLTGGQETQYF
>12|TRBV2|TRBJ2-4|TRBD2
CASSERGGRGDF
>15|TRBV7-9|TRBJ2-1|NA
CASSSPGLRNNEQFF
>14|TRBV9|TRBJ2-7|NA
CASSVLAEPYEQYF
>14|TRBV5-4|TRBJ2-1|NA
CASSSGDLVGEQFF
>15|TRBV9|TRBJ2-2|NA
CASSVGVARAGELFF
>16|TRBV27|TRBJ1-5|NA
CASSLTVDLRDQPQHF
>13|TRBV9|TRBJ1-2|NA
CASSVGSGGGYTF
>19|TRBV19|TRBJ2-3|TRBD2
CASSRTSGGPHDQTDTQYF
>14|TRBV9|TRBJ2-3|TRBD2
CASSVLAGPDTQYF
>14|TRBV27|TRBJ2-7|TRBD2
CASRGLAATYEQYF
>17|TRBV28|TRBJ1-6|NA
CASSSGVGSSYNSPLHF
>15|TRBV11-2|TRBJ1-6|TRBD1
CASTYRDRGKSPLHF
>16|TRBV6-5|TRBJ1-3|NA
CASSYALAGSGNTIYF
>13|TRBV6-5|TRBJ2-1|NA
CASRIRDYNEQFF
>14|TRBV19|TRBJ1-1|TRBD1
CASRSGTANTEAFF
>16|TRBV5-5|TRBJ2-7|NA
CASSLGQSIAAYEQYF